These 23 T cell receptor beta chains share one sample of origin, sequenced in a study of blood T cell repertoires in COVID-19. TCRdb's copy holds only in-frame clones and misses some; the assay was immunoSEQ multiplex PCR. Here the sample spans around 200,000 clones, 80% being singletons. The specimen sequenced was peripheral blood. The receptors derive from a human donor in a cohort sampled during active COVID-19.

This chain uses TRBV7-9 with TRBJ1-1; D is undetermined. The germline CDR1 and CDR2 sequences are SEHNR and FQNEAQ (reference sequence). Trimming removed 0 bases at V and 7 bases at J, with 12 bases between. There are 14 residues in the CDR3. The CDR3 DNA is TGTGCCAGCAGCTTAGCAGTTAACAGATTTGAAGCTTTCTTT. Translating it yields CASSLAVNRFEAFF. Supplemented by reference TRBV7-9 and TRBJ1-1, the full variable domain reads DTGVSQNPRHKITKRGQNVTFRCDPISEHNRLYWYRQTLGQGPEFLTYFQNEAQLEKSRLLSDRFSAERPKGSFSTLEIQRTEQGDSAMYLCASSLAVNRFEAFFGQGTRLTVV.

CDR3 in DNA: TGTGCCAGCAGCCTCAGAAGGACAGGGAGTGAAAAACTGTTTTTT. Protein sequence: CASSLRRTGSEKLFF. J is TRBJ1-4 and V is TRBV3-1 (or the pseudogene TRBV3-2); 8 nucleotides agree with TRBD1. V shed 4 bases, J shed 7 bases, and the junction held 8 bases outside the gene matches. The CDR3 covers 15 residues. CDR1 and CDR2 (germline): LGHDT, YNNKEL (reference sequence).

The genes are TRBV28 and TRBJ1-6; 9 bases map to TRBD1. The germline gives CDR1 MDHEN, CDR2 SYDVKM. The CDR3 has 16 residues. Trimming cost V 6 bases and J 7 bases; bases outside gene matches: 10. CDR3 sequence: CASREMGQGLNSPLHF. The CDR3 DNA reads as TGTGCCAGCAGGGAAATGGGACAGGGTCTAAATTCACCCCTCCACTTT. The whole variable domain, remainder taken from reference TRBV28 and TRBJ1-6, is DVKVTQSSRYLVKRTGEKVFLECVQDMDHENMFWYRQDPGLGLRLIYFSYDVKMKEKGDIPEGYSVSREKKERFSLILESASTNQTSMYLCASREMGQGLNSPLHFGNGTRLTVT.

The rearrangement joins TRBV5-5 to TRBJ2-7; 11 positions agree with TRBD2. The trim removed 4 bases at V and 0 bases at J, leaving 3 bases unmatched. The CDR3 covers 15 residues. Germline V gene sequence: CDR1 SGHKS, CDR2 YYEKEE (reference sequence). For the CDR3, the DNA is TGTGCCAGCAGCACCACTAGCGGGAGCTCCTACGAGCAGTACTTC. As protein: CASSTTSGSSYEQYF.

In its sample, this clone ranks as medium-sized (0.01 to 0.1%). The chain combines TRBV6-2 or TRBV6-3 with TRBJ2-7, with 11 bases that match TRBD2. CDR1 is MNHEY, CDR2 SVGEGT, per germline. V trimming: 6 bases; J trimming: 2 bases; junction bases outside the gene matches: 6. The CDR3 is 15 residues long. CDR3 bases: TGTGCCAGCAGCGACTCTAGCGGGGGGCCCTACGAGCAGTACTTC. The encoded protein is CASSDSSGGPYEQYF.

This chain links TRBV2 with TRBJ1-4; no reliable D call. The CDR3 contains 11 residues. Germline values: CDR1 SNHLY, CDR2 FYNNEI. Deletions cut 10 bases from V and 8 bases from J, with 11 bases between. This chain's CDR3 is CATKIVEKLFF. DNA for the CDR3: TGTGCCACGAAAATAGTAGAAAAACTGTTTTTT.

This clone was observed once. The chain combines TRBV18 with TRBJ1-2; 7 bases agree with TRBD1. Germline trimming cut 6 bases from V and 2 bases from J; bases unmatched to any gene: 6. This CDR3 has 14 residues. From germline, CDR1 is KGHSH and CDR2 LQKENI. In nucleotides, the CDR3 is TGTGCCAGCTCGCGTGACAGGGCGAACTATGGCTACACCTTC. This translates into CASSRDRANYGYTF.

The genes are TRBV18 and TRBJ2-7; D is possibly TRBD1 (6 bases). Germline assignment: CDR1 KGHSH and CDR2 LQKENI. Trimming took 3 bases from V and 2 from J, leaving 14 bases between them. The CDR3 consists of 15 residues. CDR3 nucleotides: TGTGCCAGCTCACCGGCCGGGACACACCCCTACGAGCAGTACTTC. Translation gives CASSPAGTHPYEQYF.

CDR3 coding DNA: TGTGCCAGCAGCCCTAACACAGATACGCAGTATTTT. Its protein is CASSPNTDTQYF. V gene TRBV4-2 combines with J gene TRBJ2-3; D gene unclear. V was cut by 4 bases and J by 2 bases, with 4 bases left in between. Germline-derived CDR1 and CDR2 are LGHNA and YNFKEQ. This CDR3 has 12 residues.

The CDR3 is CASSALERTEAFF. CDR3 DNA: TGCGCCAGCAGCGCCCTCGAGAGGACTGAAGCTTTCTTT. J is TRBJ1-1 and V is TRBV5-1; D gene unclear. Germline V gives CDR1 SGHRS, CDR2 YFSETQ. V dropped 4 bases and J dropped 5 bases, with 12 bases sitting between them. The CDR3 extends over 13 amino acids.

V usage is TRBV28 and J usage is TRBJ1-1; 8 bases align to TRBD1. This CDR3 has 16 residues. The junction had 13 bases not matched to a gene; V was cut back by 6 bases and J by 4 bases. Germline V gene lookup returns CDR1 MDHEN and CDR2 SYDVKM. The CDR3 DNA reads as TGTGCCAGCAGACCTAACGGACAGGGCTGGGGCACTGAAGCTTTCTTT. The encoded protein is CASRPNGQGWGTEAFF.

A few counts support this clone. The chain links TRBV30 to TRBJ2-1; 7 bases are shared with TRBD2. The germline gives CDR1 GTSNPN, CDR2 SVGIG (reference sequence). The CDR3 spans 12 residues. V lost 5 bases to trimming and J lost 7 bases; unmatched junction nucleotides: 5. CDR3 sequence reads: CAWAPGGNEQFF. CDR3 coding DNA: TGTGCCTGGGCCCCCGGGGGGAATGAGCAGTTCTTC.

This clone was observed a single time. This rearrangement joins TRBV2 to TRBJ2-3, with 7 bases aligning to TRBD1. From germline, CDR1 is SNHLY and CDR2 FYNNEI. V lost 6 bases and J lost 0; bases outside the gene matches: 9. The CDR3 spans 16 residues. CDR3 in DNA: TGTGCCAGCAGCGATGGACAGGTCCCTAGCACAGATACGCAGTATTTT. It yields the protein CASSDGQVPSTDTQYF.

This chain uses TRBV5-6 with TRBJ1-2, with D maybe TRBD1 (5 bases). The CDR3 has 13 amino acids. Germline V gives CDR1 SGHDT, CDR2 YYEEEE. V lost 1 base to trimming and J lost 8 bases, with 12 bases between them. This CDR3 is CASSLSGIGGYTF. In DNA, the CDR3 is TGTGCCAGCAGCTTGTCAGGGATCGGAGGCTACACCTTC.

This clone was recorded once. J is TRBJ1-2 and V is TRBV19; D is ambiguous. The CDR3 totals 14 residues. V was pared by 3 bases and J by 4 bases, with 12 bases between. The germline V gene has CDR1 LNHDA and CDR2 SQIVND (reference sequence). The CDR3 loop is CASSITAGIYGYTF. The CDR3 nucleotides read TGTGCCAGTAGTATTACCGCAGGCATCTATGGCTACACCTTC. Supplemented by reference TRBV19 and TRBJ1-2, the full variable domain reads DGGITQSPKYLFRKEGQNVTLSCEQNLNHDAMYWYRQDPGQGLRLIYYSQIVNDFQKGDIAEGYSVSREKKESFPLTVTSAQKNPTAFYLCASSITAGIYGYTFGSGTRLTVV.

The rearrangement joins TRBV24-1 to TRBJ1-2; TRBD1 might be the D (6 bases). The CDR3 is made up of 15 amino acids. With 7 bases removed from V and 6 bases from J, the gap between germline ends came to 20 bases. Germline loops: CDR1 KGHDR, CDR2 SFDVKD. The CDR3 loop is CATSHPPSGQHGYTF. The CDR3, as DNA: TGTGCCACCAGCCACCCCCCGTCAGGACAGCATGGCTACACCTTC.

CDR3 residues: CASSPRGGTYEQYF. In nucleotides, the CDR3 is TGTGCCAGCAGCCCACGGGGGGGAACCTACGAGCAGTACTTC. V and J are TRBV7-9 and TRBJ2-7; TRBD2 aligns across 8 bases. The CDR3 covers 14 residues. The V gene end was trimmed by 5 bases and the J gene end by 2 bases; junction bases not matched to a gene: 5. Germline V gives CDR1 SEHNR, CDR2 FQNEAQ (reference sequence).

This chain connects TRBV5-4 to TRBJ2-7; D uncertain. The V gene's germline CDR1 is SGHNT and CDR2 YYREEE (reference sequence). Trimming stripped 5 bases from V and 0 bases from J, with 9 bases between. This CDR3 spans 13 amino acids. In DNA, the CDR3 is TGTGCCAGCAGGGTGCAGGACTCCTACGAGCAGTACTTC. This encodes CASRVQDSYEQYF.

This sequence joins TRBV6-5 and TRBJ1-2, with a tentative D call TRBD1 (6 bases). The V gene lost 6 bases and the J gene lost 8 bases, with 13 bases spanning the gap. This CDR3 region has 12 residues. Germline values: CDR1 MNHEY, CDR2 SVGAGI. The CDR3 loop is CASRQGGGGYTF. CDR3 in DNA: TGTGCCAGCAGACAGGGCGGGGGAGGCTACACCTTC.

V is TRBV30 and J is TRBJ1-6; D is unclear. Germline lookup yields CDR1 GTSNPN and CDR2 SVGIG (reference sequence). The CDR3 sequence is 13 residues long. V gave up 0 bases and J gave up 10 bases, with 10 bases separating them. The CDR3: CAWSVQIGSPLHF. DNA of the CDR3: TGTGCCTGGAGTGTACAGATAGGATCACCCCTCCACTTT.

The chain recombines TRBV7-3 with TRBJ2-3, with 8 bases aligning to TRBD2. Germline V CDR1 and CDR2: SGHTA, FQGTGA. The CDR3 is made up of 16 amino acids. J gave up 5 bases and V 2 bases, and 9 bases lay outside the gene matches. The DNA for the CDR3 is TGTGCCAGCAGCTTAGCACCCGGGAGGGCCGAAGATACGCAGTATTTT. It translates to CASSLAPGRAEDTQYF. The full variable domain, with the rest looked up from reference TRBV7-3 and TRBJ2-3, is GAGVSQTPSNKVTEKGKYVELRCDPISGHTALYWYRQSLGQGPEFLIYFQGTGAADDSGLPNDRFFAVRPEGSVSTLKIQRTERGDSAVYLCASSLAPGRAEDTQYFGPGTRLTVL.

V usage is TRBV4-3 and J usage is TRBJ2-7, with 9 bases fitting TRBD2. Germline lookup yields CDR1 LGHNA and CDR2 YSLEER. The CDR3 consists of 19 residues. Trimming cost V 0 bases and J 5 bases; bases outside gene matches: 17. The DNA of the CDR3 is TGCGCCAGCAGCCAAGATCCCCCATTTGGCGGGAGGGGGAGGGACGAGCAGTACTTC. Translation gives CASSQDPPFGGRGRDEQYF.

The chain recombines TRBV16 with TRBJ1-2; weak D call: TRBD1 (6 bases). Germline assignment: CDR1 KGHSY and CDR2 FQNENV. The CDR3 loop spans 17 amino acids. Deletions cut 1 base from V and 1 base from J, with 16 bases between. CDR3 sequence (DNA): TGTGCCAGCAGCCAATGGGTGGACAGAAATTTTAACTATGGCTACACCTTC. Translating it yields CASSQWVDRNFNYGYTF.